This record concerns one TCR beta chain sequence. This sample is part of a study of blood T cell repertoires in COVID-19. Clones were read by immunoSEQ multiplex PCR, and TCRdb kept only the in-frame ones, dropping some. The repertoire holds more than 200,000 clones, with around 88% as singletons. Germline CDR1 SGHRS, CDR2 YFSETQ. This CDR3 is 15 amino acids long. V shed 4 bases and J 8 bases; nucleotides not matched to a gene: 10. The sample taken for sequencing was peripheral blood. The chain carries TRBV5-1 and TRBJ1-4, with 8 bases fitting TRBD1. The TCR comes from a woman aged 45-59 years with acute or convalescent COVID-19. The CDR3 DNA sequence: TGCGCCAGCAGCGGTTGGGGTGGGACAGGAGAAAAACTGTTTTTT. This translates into CASSGWGGTGEKLFF.